This is a list of T cell receptor beta chains from one sample in a study of blood T cell repertoires in COVID-19. Here immunoSEQ multiplex PCR was the method, and the copy in TCRdb shows in-frame clones only, minus some. The sample holds about 100,000 clones; about 91% are singletons and the top ten take under 5.5%. Sequenced sample: peripheral blood. All receptors derive from a human donor in a cohort sampled during active COVID-19. Both conserved end residues are part of each CDR3.

v_call cdr3_aa
TRBV18 CASSPNARQNTEAFF
TRBV6-5 CAISRTSGSGNEQFF
TRBV4-1 CASSQDGSAGTSGGRNEQFF
TRBV10-3 CAISDVAGAGETQYF
TRBV5-6 CASSETGTSGSWGNEQFF
TRBV6-5 CASCSRTTTNEKLFF
TRBV5-5 CASSLVLGAYEQYF
TRBV7-9 CASSSTSYRNRGYTF
TRBV5-4 CASSAGLAGGLKETQYF
TRBV15 CATRAGPVEEKLFF
TRBV12-2 CASRRRGSSYEQYF
TRBV7-3 CASSPQAGTRAANEQFF
TRBV6-4 CASSDSTSDNSPLHF
TRBV7-9 CASSLSGQGYEQYF
TRBV21-1 CASSIPGGQGRQPQHF
TRBV6-4 CASSESPGGNTGELFF
TRBV2 CASSETGTSGFSVKYF
TRBV29-1 CSVETGGKYNEQFF
TRBV5-1 CASSLGGGGGETQYF
TRBV2 CASSGGLYNEQFF
TRBV7-9 CASSLPAGQLNTEAFF
TRBV24-1 CATSDFTGRDQETQYF
TRBV19 CASSPYSSYEQYF
TRBV24-1 CATSDPGGVGQETQYF
TRBV28 CASSFDRRISPIYF
TRBV28 CASSTPGQASYEQYF
TRBV19 CASKAASGAQETQYF
TRBV10-2 CASSEREVHNEQFF
TRBV24-1 CATSDFSTQYF
TRBV2 CAEHEGVAGGTDTQYF
TRBV11-2 CASSLGLAGETQYF
TRBV28 CASSLSGLSEAQYF
TRBV7-2 CASSLALGYNEQFF
TRBV7-3 CASSLSETSIETQYF
TRBV10-3 CAISAGQRTDTQYF
TRBV7-9 CASSLGTGSQETQYF
TRBV7-2 CASSFQGANVLTF
TRBV24-1 CATSDPQGNYEQYF
TRBV6-5 CASTTGDRSYEQYF
TRBV9 CASSVGTVYTDTQYF
TRBV10-1 CASSEGDRARSPLHF
TRBV12-1 CASSFPSGRGNYSYEQYF
TRBV20-1 CKSQGAPEAFF
TRBV5-6 CASSLWTVNQPQHF
TRBV28 CASSFAGGLSSGANVLTF
TRBV28 CASRLAGLAGSYEQYF
TRBV3-1/TRBV3-2 CASSQLAGGAETQYF
TRBV29-1 CSVLLSGSIQPQHF
TRBV3-1/TRBV3-2 CASSPTGTTYEQYF